What follows are 7 T cell receptor beta chains derived from one specimen sequenced in a study of siplizumab effects on memory and regulatory T cells. TCRdb keeps only in-frame clones here, not all; method: immunoSEQ multiplex PCR. The repertoire holds roughly 75,000 clones, with 93% as singletons. Sequenced: CD8+ T cells sorted from blood. These receptors came from a human donor in good health.

The chain carries TRBV2 and TRBJ2-3, with a tentative D call TRBD2 (8 bases). The CDR3 loop spans 14 amino acids. CDR1 is SNHLY, CDR2 FYNNEI, per germline. With 8 bases removed from V and 4 bases from J, the gap between germline ends came to 16 bases. The CDR3 DNA reads as TGTGCCAGCCCCGGGAGGGGGCCGCCAGATACGCAGTATTTT. Encoded protein: CASPGRGPPDTQYF.

This chain connects TRBV5-8 to TRBJ2-1, with D perhaps TRBD1 (5 bases). Germline V gives CDR1 SGHTS, CDR2 YDEGEE. Trimming left V 1 base short and J 3 bases short, with 8 bases between. The CDR3 contains 14 residues. The CDR3 protein is CASSLPGIYNEQFF. Written as DNA, the CDR3 is TGTGCCAGCAGCTTGCCAGGGATCTACAATGAGCAGTTCTTC.

This chain joins TRBV2 and TRBJ1-5; D possibly corresponds to TRBD1 (6 bases). The V end was cut by 5 bases, the J end by 0 bases, with 14 bases between. The germline CDR1 and CDR2 sequences are SNHLY and FYNNEI. This CDR3 comprises 16 residues. The CDR3 loop reads CASSPTGQPSNQPQHF. CDR3 DNA sequence: TGTGCCAGCAGTCCGACAGGACAGCCTAGCAATCAGCCCCAGCATTTT.

This clone has just one count. The chain couples TRBV4-1 to TRBJ2-6, with D tentatively TRBD2 (6 bases). V lost 1 base, J lost 0 bases, and 13 bases lay in between. The CDR3 consists of 18 residues. Germline CDR1 is MGHRA and CDR2 is YSYEKL. The CDR3 nucleotides are TGCGCCAGCAGCCAAGTGCCGGGGACTTCCTCTGGGGCCAACGTCCTGACTTTC. Its protein is CASSQVPGTSSGANVLTF.

V and J are TRBV19 and TRBJ1-2; the D is unclear. Germline CDR1 reads LNHDA; CDR2 reads SQIVND (reference sequence). V lost 6 bases and J lost 5, with 7 bases in between. This CDR3 is 11 amino acids long. CDR3 protein: CASSLSYGYTF. CDR3 DNA: TGTGCCAGTAGCCTGTCGTATGGCTACACCTTC.

The chain couples TRBV28 to TRBJ1-1; possible D gene TRBD1, 5 bases. V was pared by 4 bases and J by 9 bases, with 21 bases between. The CDR3 loop spans 15 amino acids. Looked up from germline, CDR1 is MDHEN and CDR2 is SYDVKM. The CDR3 coding sequence is TGTGCCAGCAGTTCCCTACCCCAGGGAGAAGAACAAGCTTTCTTT. It codes for CASSSLPQGEEQAFF.

The V and J genes are TRBV4-3 and TRBJ1-6, with D unclear. The CDR3 totals 16 residues. The germline V gene has CDR1 LGHNA and CDR2 YSLEER. The V and J ends lost 0 bases and 6 bases respectively, with 12 bases between them. The CDR3 loop is CASSQDLLGSNSPLHF. CDR3 nucleotide sequence: TGCGCCAGCAGCCAAGATCTTCTAGGGAGTAATTCACCCCTCCACTTT.